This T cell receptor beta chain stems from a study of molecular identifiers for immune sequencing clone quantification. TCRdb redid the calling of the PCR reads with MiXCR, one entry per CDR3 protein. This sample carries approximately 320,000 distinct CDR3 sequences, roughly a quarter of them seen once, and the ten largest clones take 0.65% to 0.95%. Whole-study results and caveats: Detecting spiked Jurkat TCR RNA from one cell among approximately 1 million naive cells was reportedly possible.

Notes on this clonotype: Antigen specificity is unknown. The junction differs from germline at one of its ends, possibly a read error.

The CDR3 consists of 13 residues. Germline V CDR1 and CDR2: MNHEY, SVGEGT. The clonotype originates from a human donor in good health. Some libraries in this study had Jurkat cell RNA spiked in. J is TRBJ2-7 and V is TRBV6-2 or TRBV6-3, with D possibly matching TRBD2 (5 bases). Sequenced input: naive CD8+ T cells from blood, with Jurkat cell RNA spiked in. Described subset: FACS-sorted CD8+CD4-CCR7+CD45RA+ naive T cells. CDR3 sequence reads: CASSYSRTYAQYF. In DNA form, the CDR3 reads TGTGCCAGCAGTTACTCGCGGACTTACGCGCAGTACTTC.